These 13 T cell receptor beta chains were all obtained from the same sample, sequenced in a study of T-cell memory formation after mild COVID-19. TCRdb redid the calling of the 5' RACE reads with MiXCR, one entry per CDR3 protein. The sample yields 300,000 or so distinct CDR3 sequences, 15% seen once. The sequencing input was PBMCs or a T cell subset sorted from them (not recorded which). The receptors were gathered from a man between 18 and 29 years old who had mild COVID-19 (a few samples of this study predate the infection). Cell type and time point are not known.

This clonotype was recorded a few times. The chain joins TRBV2 to TRBJ2-7; possible D gene TRBD1, 6 bases. This CDR3 is built from 17 residues. Trimming took 2 bases from V and 5 from J, leaving 22 bases between them. Germline V lookup: CDR1 SNHLY, CDR2 FYNNEI. CDR3 sequence: CASSEPAYRARLDEQYV. CDR3 nucleotide sequence: TGTGCCAGCAGTGAACCGGCCTACAGGGCCCGACTGGACGAGCAGTACGTC.

This clonotype has only a few counts. The rearrangement joins TRBV7-8 to TRBJ1-1, with D uncertain. This CDR3 spans 13 amino acids. Per the germline V gene, CDR1 is SGHVS and CDR2 is FQNEAQ. Deletions cut 1 base from V and 7 bases from J, with 10 bases between. CDR3 sequence reads: CASSLGVQSEAFF. In DNA form, the CDR3 reads TGTGCCAGCAGCTTAGGGGTACAAAGTGAAGCTTTCTTT.

This clonotype was seen more than once but under ten times. DNA for the CDR3: TGCGCCAGCAGCCAACCGACGCTTGGGGGGGGCAACAATGAGCAGTTCTTC. Translation: CASSQPTLGGGNNEQFF. The genes are TRBV4-1 and TRBJ2-1; D perhaps matches TRBD2 (7 bases). Germline assignment: CDR1 MGHRA and CDR2 YSYEKL. The CDR3 extends over 17 amino acids. V was cut by 2 bases and J by 5 bases, with 19 bases left in between.

This clonotype showed up just once. The chain links TRBV12-3 or TRBV12-4 to TRBJ1-2; tentatively, D is TRBD1 (5 bases). This CDR3 is 14 amino acids long. The V end lost 3 bases, the J end lost 2 bases, and 10 bases lay between the germline ends. The CDR3 is CASSFAGWNYGYTF. The CDR3 region has the DNA TGTGCCAGCAGTTTCGCAGGGTGGAACTATGGCTACACCTTC.

The CDR3 reads CASSYSGVEAFF. The DNA for the CDR3 is TGTGCCAGCAGTTACTCCGGTGTTGAAGCTTTCTTT. The chain links TRBV6-5 to TRBJ1-1; D is unclear. This CDR3 spans 12 amino acids. From germline, CDR1 is MNHEY and CDR2 SVGAGI. V was pared by 0 bases and J by 7 bases, with 6 bases between.

Many counts were recorded for this clonotype. The chain recombines TRBV10-3 with TRBJ2-7; 8 positions agree with TRBD1. Unmatched junction bases numbered 0, after V lost 2 bases and J lost 3 bases. This CDR3 has 13 residues. CDR1 ENHRY and CDR2 SYGVKD come from the germline V gene. CDR3 in amino acids: CAISEGQGYEQYV. The CDR3 coding sequence is TGTGCCATCAGTGAGGGACAGGGCTACGAGCAGTACGTC.

This clonotype was counted only a few times. This chain links TRBV10-3 with TRBJ2-4, with a possible D match to TRBD1 (5 bases). CDR3 size: 12 residues. Germline CDR1 is ENHRY and CDR2 is SYGVKD. Between the trimmed V and J ends, which lost 5 bases and 9 bases, there was a span of 11 bases. DNA for the CDR3: TGTGCCATCAGTACACTTAGGGGCATTCAGTACTTC. Its translation is CAISTLRGIQYF.

J is TRBJ2-1 and V is TRBV11-3; 9 bases fit TRBD2. The germline gives CDR1 SGHNT, CDR2 YENEEA. The V segment lost 5 bases and the J segment 5 bases; nucleotides outside the gene matches: 10. The CDR3 runs to 16 residues. This CDR3 reads CASSPLSGGTNNEQFF. The CDR3 nucleotides read TGTGCCAGCAGCCCCCTAAGCGGGGGGACCAACAATGAGCAGTTCTTC.

This clonotype has only a few counts. CDR3 DNA: TGCAGTGCTAGAGGGATAAGGACAGGAGGACCTCAGCCCCAGCATTTT. Translated, it gives CSARGIRTGGPQPQHF. The chain employs TRBV20-1 and TRBJ1-5, with 7 bases aligning to TRBD1. The CDR3 is made up of 16 amino acids. Germline V gene sequence: CDR1 DFQATT, CDR2 SNEGSKA (reference sequence). The junction had 12 bases not matched to a gene; V was cut back by 1 base and J by 6 bases.

This clonotype was recorded at least ten times. This rearrangement joins TRBV4-3 to TRBJ2-3; D not certain. Germline V CDR1 and CDR2: LGHNA, YSLEER. V gave up 5 bases and J gave up 6 bases, with 21 bases separating them. The CDR3 covers 16 residues. The DNA of the CDR3 is TGCGCCAGCAGCGAACAGAGCCCTCATCAAGCTGATACGCAGTATTTT. Its protein product is CASSEQSPHQADTQYF.

This clonotype was seen only a few times. This chain links TRBV19 with TRBJ2-2; TRBD2 agrees at 11 bases. Germline lookup yields CDR1 LNHDA and CDR2 SQIVND (reference sequence). The CDR3 length is 17 residues. Germline trimming cut 3 bases from V and 5 bases from J; bases unmatched to any gene: 8. CDR3 in DNA: TGTGCCAGTAGTATGGCCGCACTAGCGGGGGTAACCGGGGAGCTGTTTTTT. This gives the protein CASSMAALAGVTGELFF.

As regards this clonotype: At one of its ends the junction is not consistent with the germline gene, which may arise from a read error. The chain combines TRBV18 with TRBJ1-1, with no clear D. The CDR3 is 12 residues long. Germline V lookup: CDR1 KGHSH, CDR2 LQKENI. CDR3: CASSPASGRSLF. The CDR3 DNA follows: TGTGCCAGCTCACCGGCCTCCGGCAGAAGCCTCTTT.

This clonotype showed up just a few times. The rearrangement links TRBV5-1 to TRBJ2-2; D remains ambiguous. Per the germline V gene, CDR1 is SGHRS and CDR2 is YFSETQ. V lost 4 bases to trimming and J lost 6 bases, with 10 bases between them. CDR3 length: 13 amino acids. CDR3 protein: CASSQAVAGELFF. CDR3 DNA sequence: TGCGCCAGCAGCCAGGCCGTGGCCGGGGAGCTGTTTTTT.